This T cell receptor beta chain was found in a study of regulatory dendritic cells for organ transplantation. Profiled with immunoSEQ multiplex PCR; TCRdb holds only in-frame clones, not every one. The sample lists 20,000 or so clones, 85% occurring once. Comments on this clone: What it recognizes is unknown.

Sorted subsets were CFSE-labeled and cultured roughly five days with allogeneic dendritic cells. V was clipped by 4 bases and J by 0 bases, with 10 bases between them. Germline V CDR1 and CDR2: MNHEY, SVGAGI. The length of the CDR3 is 15 residues. The sample comprised naive CD4+ T cells from blood cultured with dendritic cells. Subset defined: CD45RA+ naive T cells. The sequence derives from a human donor in good health. This chain links TRBV6-5 with TRBJ2-1; D might be TRBD1 (6 bases). CDR3 in DNA: TGTGCCAGCAGTTTAACAGGGAGCTCCTACAATGAGCAGTTCTTC. The encoded protein is CASSLTGSSYNEQFF.